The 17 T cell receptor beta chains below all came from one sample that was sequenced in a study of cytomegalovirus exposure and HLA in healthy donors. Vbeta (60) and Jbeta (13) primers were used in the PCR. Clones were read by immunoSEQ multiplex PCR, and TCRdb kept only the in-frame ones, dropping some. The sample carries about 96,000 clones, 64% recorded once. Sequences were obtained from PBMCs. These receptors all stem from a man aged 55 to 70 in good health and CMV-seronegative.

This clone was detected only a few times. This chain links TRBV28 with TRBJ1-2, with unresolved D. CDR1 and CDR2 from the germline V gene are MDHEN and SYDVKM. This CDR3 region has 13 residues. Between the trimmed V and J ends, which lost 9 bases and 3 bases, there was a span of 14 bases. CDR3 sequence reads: CASRAGVHYGYTF. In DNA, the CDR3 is TGTGCCAGTAGAGCCGGGGTTCACTATGGCTACACCTTC.

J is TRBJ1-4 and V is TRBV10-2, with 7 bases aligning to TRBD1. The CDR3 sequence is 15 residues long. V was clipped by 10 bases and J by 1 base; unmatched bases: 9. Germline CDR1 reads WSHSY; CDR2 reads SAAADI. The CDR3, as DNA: TGCGCCACCGTAGACAGGGTGGGAACTAATGAAAAACTGTTTTTT. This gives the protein CATVDRVGTNEKLFF.

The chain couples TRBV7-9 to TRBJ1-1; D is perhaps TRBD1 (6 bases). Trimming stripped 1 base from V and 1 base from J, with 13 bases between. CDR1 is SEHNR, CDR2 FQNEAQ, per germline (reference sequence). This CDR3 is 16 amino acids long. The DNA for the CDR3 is TGTGCCAGCAGCTTAGGATACAGGGTCCCGAACACTGAAGCTTTCTTT. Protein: CASSLGYRVPNTEAFF.

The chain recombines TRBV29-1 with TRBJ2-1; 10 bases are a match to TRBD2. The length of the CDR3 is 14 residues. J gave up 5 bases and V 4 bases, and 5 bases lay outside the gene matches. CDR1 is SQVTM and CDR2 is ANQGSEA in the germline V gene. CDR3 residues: CSVVRGTSDNEQFF. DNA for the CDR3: TGCAGCGTTGTACGCGGGACTAGCGACAATGAGCAGTTCTTC.

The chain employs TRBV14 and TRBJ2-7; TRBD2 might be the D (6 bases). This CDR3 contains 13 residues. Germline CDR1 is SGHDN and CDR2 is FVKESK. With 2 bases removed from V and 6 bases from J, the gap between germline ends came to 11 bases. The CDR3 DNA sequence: TGTGCCAGCAGCCAAATCAAGACTAGCGAGCAGTACTTC. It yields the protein CASSQIKTSEQYF.

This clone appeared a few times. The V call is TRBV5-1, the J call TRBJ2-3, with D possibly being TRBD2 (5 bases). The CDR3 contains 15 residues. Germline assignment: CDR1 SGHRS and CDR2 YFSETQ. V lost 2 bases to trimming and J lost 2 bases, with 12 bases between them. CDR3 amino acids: CASSFGGDNTDTQYF. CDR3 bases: TGCGCCAGCAGCTTCGGAGGAGATAACACAGATACGCAGTATTTT.

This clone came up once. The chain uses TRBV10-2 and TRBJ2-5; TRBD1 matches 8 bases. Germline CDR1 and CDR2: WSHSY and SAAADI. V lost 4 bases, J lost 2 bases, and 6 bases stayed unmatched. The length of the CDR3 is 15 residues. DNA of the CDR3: TGCGCCAGCAGTGTGGGCAGGGGGCGTCAAGAGACCCAGTACTTC. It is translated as CASSVGRGRQETQYF.

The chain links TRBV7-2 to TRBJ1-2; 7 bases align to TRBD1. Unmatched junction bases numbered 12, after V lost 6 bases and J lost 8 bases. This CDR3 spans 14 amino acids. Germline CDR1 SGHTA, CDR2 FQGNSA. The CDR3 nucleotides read TGTGCCAGCAGGATAGGGGGCGTTCGAAAAGGCTACACCTTC. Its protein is CASRIGGVRKGYTF. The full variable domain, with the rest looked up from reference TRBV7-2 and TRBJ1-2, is GAGVSQSPSNKVTEKGKDVELRCDPISGHTALYWYRQSLGQGLEFLIYFQGNSAPDKSGLPSDRFSAERTGGSVSTLTIQRTQQEDSAVYLCASRIGGVRKGYTFGSGTRLTVV.

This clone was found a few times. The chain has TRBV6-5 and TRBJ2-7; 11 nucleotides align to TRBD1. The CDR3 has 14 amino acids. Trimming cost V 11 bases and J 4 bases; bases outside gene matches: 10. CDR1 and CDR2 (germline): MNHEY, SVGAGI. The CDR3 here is CAGSPGQGVYEQYF. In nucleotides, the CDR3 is TGTGCCGGATCGCCGGGACAGGGGGTGTACGAGCAGTACTTC.

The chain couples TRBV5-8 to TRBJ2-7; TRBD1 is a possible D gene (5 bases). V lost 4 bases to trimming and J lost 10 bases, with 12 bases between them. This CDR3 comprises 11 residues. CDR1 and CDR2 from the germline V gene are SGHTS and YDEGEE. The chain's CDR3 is CASSGAGRQYF. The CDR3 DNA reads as TGTGCCAGCAGCGGGGCAGGAAGACAGTACTTC.

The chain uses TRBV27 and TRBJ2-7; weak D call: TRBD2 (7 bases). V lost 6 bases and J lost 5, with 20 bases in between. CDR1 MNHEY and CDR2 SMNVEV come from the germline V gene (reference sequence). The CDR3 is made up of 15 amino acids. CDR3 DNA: TGTGCCAGCAGGGACGGGGGGCGCGCAGTCCACGAGCAGTACTTC. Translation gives CASRDGGRAVHEQYF.

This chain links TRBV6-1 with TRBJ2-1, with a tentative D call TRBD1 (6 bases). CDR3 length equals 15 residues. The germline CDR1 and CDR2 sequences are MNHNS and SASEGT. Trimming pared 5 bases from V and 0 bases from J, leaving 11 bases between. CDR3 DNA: TGTGCCAGCAGTAAGGACAGAATCTCCTACAATGAGCAGTTCTTC. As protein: CASSKDRISYNEQFF.

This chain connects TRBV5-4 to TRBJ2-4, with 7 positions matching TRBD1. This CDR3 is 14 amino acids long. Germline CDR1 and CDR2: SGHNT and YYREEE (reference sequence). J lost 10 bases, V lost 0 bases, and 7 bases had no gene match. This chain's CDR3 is CASSLAGRGTIQYF. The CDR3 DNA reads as TGTGCCAGCAGCTTGGCCGGCAGGGGGACGATTCAGTACTTC.

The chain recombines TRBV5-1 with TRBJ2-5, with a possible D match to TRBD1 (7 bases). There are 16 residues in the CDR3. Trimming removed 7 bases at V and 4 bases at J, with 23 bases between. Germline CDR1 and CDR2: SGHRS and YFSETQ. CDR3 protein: CASQTGHGGMGETQYF. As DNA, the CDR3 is TGCGCCAGCCAGACAGGGCACGGGGGCATGGGAGAGACCCAGTACTTC.

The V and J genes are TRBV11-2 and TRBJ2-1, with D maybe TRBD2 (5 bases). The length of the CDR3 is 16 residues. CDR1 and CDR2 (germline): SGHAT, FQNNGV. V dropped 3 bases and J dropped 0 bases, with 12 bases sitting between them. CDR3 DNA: TGTGCCAGCAGCTTCGCGGGCAGGAGCTCCTACAATGAGCAGTTCTTC. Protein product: CASSFAGRSSYNEQFF.

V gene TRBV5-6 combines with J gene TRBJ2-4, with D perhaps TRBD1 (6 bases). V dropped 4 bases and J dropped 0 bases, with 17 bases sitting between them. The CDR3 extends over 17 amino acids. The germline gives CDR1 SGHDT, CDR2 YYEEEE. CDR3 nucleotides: TGTGCCAGCAGCCAGATCGGACAGAACTTAGCCAAAAACATTCAGTACTTC. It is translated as CASSQIGQNLAKNIQYF.

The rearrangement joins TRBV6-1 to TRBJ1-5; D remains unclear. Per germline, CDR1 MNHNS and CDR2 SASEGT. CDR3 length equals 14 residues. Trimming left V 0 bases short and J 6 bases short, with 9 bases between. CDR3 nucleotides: TGTGCCAGCAGTGAAGCTACGGTCGGTCAGCCCCAGCATTTT. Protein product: CASSEATVGQPQHF.